This paragraph reports one T cell receptor beta chain. Original analysis: Cell counts per sample came from amplifying reference gene primers. Produced via immunoSEQ multiplex PCR; TCRdb's table is partial and in-frame only. The V and J calls and the clone size are those of that table, but D and trimming were determined from the DNA. Counted here are some 140,000 clones, approximately 81% occurring once; the ten biggest clones make up 5.5%. The data originate from a study of blood T cell repertoires in COVID-19. Turning to the study itself: The samples span acute and convalescent COVID-19 from the United States, Italy and Spain. Sample material is recorded as cDNA or gDNA derived from T cells, B-cell-depleted T cells, or PBMCs.

Researchers sorted participants into cohorts using their self-reported clinical history. Material: PBMCs or T cells enriched from blood (not recorded which). The sequence was obtained from a man in his forties with acute COVID-19.

The CDR3 is CSLRYSQTYNEQFF. The CDR3 coding sequence is TGCAGCCTGCGTTACTCGCAAACCTACAATGAGCAGTTCTTC. The chain employs TRBV29-1 and TRBJ2-1; unclear D gene. Germline values: CDR1 SQVTM, CDR2 ANQGSEA. Trimming removed 8 bases from V and 2 bases from J, with 16 bases in between. The CDR3 contains 14 residues.